These 26 T cell receptor beta chains came from one sample sequenced in a study of shared clonotypes between healthy human individuals. Only CD45RO-negative cells positively selected for CCR7 counted as naive CD8 cells, so terminally differentiated effector memory CD45RA+ cells were excluded. Only in-frame clones appear in the TCRdb table, and some are missing; sequencing was by immunoSEQ multiplex PCR. The sample has more than 2 million clones, around 96% seen once; the top ten hold approximately 1.2%. Sequencing used naive CD8+ T cells sorted from blood. The receptors originated from a young man in good health.

As regards this clone: Since the CDR3 does not end with the conserved phenylalanine or tryptophan, this likely comes from a read error. Because the CDR3's place on the DNA is in doubt, the DNA is left out and the CDR3 is given as listed by TCRdb. The chain carries TRBV5-1 and TRBJ1-1. Per germline, CDR1 SGHRS and CDR2 YFSETQ. A total of 9 residues make up the CDR3, ends included. CDR3 region: CASSSLLPI.

The CDR3 coding sequence is TGTGCCAGCAGTTTATTCCGGACAGGGGCCCGCGAGCAGTACTTC. It encodes CASSLFRTGAREQYF. The J gene is TRBJ2-7, the V gene TRBV28, with 9 bases matching TRBD1. The CDR3 spans 15 residues. Germline values: CDR1 MDHEN, CDR2 SYDVKM. V gave up 1 base and J gave up 6 bases; unmatched junction bases: 7.

The CDR3 spells CASSEVWGAGNTIYF. The CDR3 DNA sequence: TGTGCCAGCAGTGAAGTGTGGGGAGCTGGAAACACCATATATTTT. The chain carries TRBV6-1 and TRBJ1-3; D gene ambiguous. Deletions cut 1 base from V and 2 bases from J, with 9 bases between. The CDR3 consists of 15 residues. Germline V lookup: CDR1 MNHNS, CDR2 SASEGT.

The V gene is TRBV27, the J gene TRBJ2-7; D assignment may be TRBD1 or TRBD2 (5 bases each). The CDR3 extends over 11 amino acids. V was cut by 10 bases and J by 6 bases, with 13 bases left in between. CDR1 MNHEY and CDR2 SMNVEV come from the germline V gene (reference sequence). This CDR3 reads CATGTGIEQYF. The CDR3 DNA follows: TGTGCCACCGGGACGGGAATCGAGCAGTACTTC.

This chain connects TRBV7-9 to TRBJ2-1, with TRBD2 matching 8 bases. The germline V gene has CDR1 SEHNR and CDR2 FQNEAQ (reference sequence). The CDR3 extends over 15 amino acids. V shed 2 bases, J shed 5 bases, and the junction held 5 bases outside the gene matches. The CDR3 sequence: CASSLFGGGNNEQFF. The CDR3 nucleotides read TGTGCCAGCAGCTTATTTGGCGGGGGGAACAATGAGCAGTTCTTC.

The V and J genes are TRBV6-5 and TRBJ1-2; D not resolved. Germline CDR1 is MNHEY and CDR2 is SVGAGI. The CDR3 runs 10 residues. The germline V and J ends were trimmed by 8 bases and 5 bases, with 6 bases remaining between them. The CDR3 DNA is TGTGCCAGCTGGAATTATGGCTACACCTTC. Amino acid sequence: CASWNYGYTF.

This clone was counted a single time. This chain connects TRBV4-2 to TRBJ1-3; no definite D call. The CDR3 length is 14 residues. Germline V lookup: CDR1 LGHNA, CDR2 YNFKEQ. Between the trimmed V and J ends, which lost 10 bases and 2 bases, there was a span of 15 bases. Written as DNA, the CDR3 is TGTGCCAACCCTCTTAGGGCCGCTGGAAACACCATATATTTT. Protein sequence: CANPLRAAGNTIYF.

As for this clone: Other nucleotide sequences in the sample specify the same CDR3. The rearrangement links TRBV7-9 to TRBJ2-3; unclear D gene. V was clipped by 5 bases and J by 6 bases, with 3 bases between them. CDR3 size: 10 residues. CDR1 is SEHNR, CDR2 FQNEAQ, per germline (reference sequence). The DNA of the CDR3 is TGTGCCAGCAGCCGCGATACGCAGTATTTT. It yields the protein CASSRDTQYF.

This chain's CDR3 is CASSPAEVAGSSYEQYF. The CDR3 nucleotides read TGCGCCAGCAGCCCCGCGGAGGTAGCGGGGTCCTCCTACGAGCAGTACTTC. The rearrangement joins TRBV4-1 to TRBJ2-7, with 8 positions matching TRBD2. The length of the CDR3 is 17 residues. V shed 4 bases and J 0 bases; nucleotides not matched to a gene: 11. CDR1 MGHRA and CDR2 YSYEKL come from the germline V gene.

The chain employs TRBV30 and TRBJ1-1, with a possible D match to TRBD1 (5 bases). With 6 bases removed from V and 2 bases from J, the gap between germline ends came to 10 bases. This CDR3 is built from 12 residues. The germline gives CDR1 GTSNPN, CDR2 SVGIG (reference sequence). The CDR3 region is CACMTDNTEAFF. The CDR3 region has the DNA TGTGCCTGTATGACAGATAACACTGAAGCTTTCTTT. Full variable domain (missing parts from reference TRBV30 and TRBJ1-1): SQTIHQWPATLVQPVGSPLSLECTVEGTSNPNLYWYRQAAGRGLQLLFYSVGIGQISSEVPQNLSASRPQDRQFILSSKKLLLSDSGFYLCACMTDNTEAFFGQGTRLTVV.

This sequence joins TRBV5-6 and TRBJ1-3; D gene unclear. This CDR3 comprises 13 residues. Germline loops: CDR1 SGHDT, CDR2 YYEEEE. Trimming pared 0 bases from V and 4 bases from J, leaving 5 bases between. The CDR3 sequence: CASSLDVGNTIYF. The CDR3 DNA reads TGTGCCAGCAGCTTGGACGTCGGAAACACCATATATTTT.

This chain links TRBV6-5 with TRBJ2-7; no clear D. The CDR3 spans 13 residues. V lost 4 bases to trimming and J lost 0 bases, with 7 bases between them. Germline-derived CDR1 and CDR2 are MNHEY and SVGAGI. The DNA for the CDR3 is TGTGCCAGCAGTTCCCAGATCTCCTACGAGCAGTACTTC. It encodes CASSSQISYEQYF.

V is TRBV5-5 and J is TRBJ2-7, with D unclear. V was trimmed by 0 bases and J by 5 bases, leaving 9 bases between them. Germline assignment: CDR1 SGHKS and CDR2 YYEKEE (reference sequence). The CDR3 length is 13 residues. This CDR3 reads CASSLAYGNEQYF. The CDR3 region has the DNA TGTGCCAGCAGCTTGGCCTATGGAAACGAGCAGTACTTC.

The gene calls are TRBV27 and TRBJ1-6; D remains ambiguous. Germline CDR1 reads MNHEY; CDR2 reads SMNVEV (reference sequence). Trimming stripped 5 bases from V and 1 base from J, with 12 bases between. The length of the CDR3 is 16 residues. The CDR3: CASSPGIGSYNSPLHF. The CDR3 bases are TGTGCCAGCAGTCCCGGGATAGGGTCCTATAATTCACCCCTCCACTTT.

The DNA of the CDR3 is TGTGCCAGCAGGGGACTAGCGGGAGAAGGTCGGGCCTACGAGCAGTACTTC. This encodes CASRGLAGEGRAYEQYF. The V and J genes are TRBV2 and TRBJ2-7; 14 bases map to TRBD2. Germline CDR1 reads SNHLY; CDR2 reads FYNNEI. CDR3 size: 17 residues. Trimming removed 6 bases from V and 2 bases from J; junction bases left unmatched: 9.

The V gene is TRBV27, the J gene TRBJ2-3; possibly TRBD1 or TRBD2 for D (6 bases each). Trimming took off 5 bases at V and 3 bases at J, with 18 bases between the two ends. Germline assignment: CDR1 MNHEY and CDR2 SMNVEV (reference sequence). CDR3 length equals 16 residues. The CDR3 DNA reads as TGTGCCAGCAGTCCGGGGGTGGGGGCGTTTACAGATACGCAGTATTTT. Translating it yields CASSPGVGAFTDTQYF.

The chain combines TRBV9 with TRBJ2-1; TRBD2 aligns across 9 bases. J was trimmed by 8 bases and V by 0 bases; bases with no gene match: 9. The CDR3 runs to 16 residues. Germline V gene sequence: CDR1 SGDLS, CDR2 YYNGEE. Here the CDR3 reads CASSVEASSGVDEQFF. CDR3 coding DNA: TGTGCCAGCAGCGTAGAAGCGTCTAGCGGGGTCGATGAGCAGTTCTTC.

For this clone: This specimen includes other DNA sequences encoding the same CDR3. The V gene is TRBV11-3, the J gene TRBJ2-7; a possible D gene is TRBD2 (6 bases). In germline, CDR1 is SGHNT, CDR2 YENEEA. This CDR3 region has 13 residues. V dropped 0 bases and J dropped 3 bases, with 6 bases sitting between them. The CDR3 coding sequence is TGTGCCAGCAGCTTAGAGGGGGGCTACGAGCAGTACTTC. Translated, it gives CASSLEGGYEQYF.

V is TRBV5-1 and J is TRBJ2-1; 9 bases map to TRBD2. Unmatched junction bases numbered 9, after V lost 4 bases and J lost 4 bases. The germline V gene has CDR1 SGHRS and CDR2 YFSETQ. The CDR3 totals 16 residues. The CDR3 nucleotides read TGCGCCAGCAGCCCGGAAGGAGCGGGGGGTTACAATGAGCAGTTCTTC. It yields the protein CASSPEGAGGYNEQFF.

This sequence joins TRBV13 and TRBJ2-1; TRBD2 might be the D (7 bases). The CDR3 is 13 residues long. Deletions cut 3 bases from V and 8 bases from J, with 11 bases between. Germline-derived CDR1 and CDR2 are PRHDT and FYEKMQ (reference sequence). The CDR3 nucleotides are TGTGCCAGCAGCTTCGGGGGGCATGATGAGCAGTTCTTC. Its protein is CASSFGGHDEQFF.

J is TRBJ2-4 and V is TRBV4-1; D remains unclear. The V end was cut by 1 base, the J end by 1 base, with 14 bases between. Germline V lookup: CDR1 MGHRA, CDR2 YSYEKL. CDR3 length equals 17 residues. The CDR3 is CASSQVPSTLAKNIQYF. As DNA, the CDR3 is TGCGCCAGCAGCCAAGTTCCCTCGACACTCGCCAAAAACATTCAGTACTTC.

The CDR3 nucleotides read TGTGCCGTGGGCCTGGACCCCTATAGCAATCAGCCCCAGCATTTT. Translated: CAVGLDPYSNQPQHF. V is TRBV6-5 and J is TRBJ1-5; D not resolved. Trimming pared 11 bases from V and 0 bases from J, leaving 17 bases between. This CDR3 has 15 amino acids. The germline V gene has CDR1 MNHEY and CDR2 SVGAGI.

J is TRBJ2-7 and V is TRBV6-5; tentatively, D is TRBD1 (6 bases). V lost 7 bases, J lost 3 bases, and 16 bases lay in between. The germline V gene encodes CDR1 MNHEY and CDR2 SVGAGI. The CDR3 has 14 residues. The CDR3 protein is CASNDPGQFYEQYF. CDR3 DNA sequence: TGTGCCAGCAATGACCCTGGACAGTTCTACGAGCAGTACTTC.

The rearrangement uses TRBV7-9 and TRBJ1-1; D ambiguous. Germline CDR1 SEHNR, CDR2 FQNEAQ (reference sequence). This CDR3 is 16 amino acids long. The V end lost 5 bases, the J end lost 5 bases, and 21 bases lay between the germline ends. CDR3 residues: CASSPGPLTGRTEAFF. The DNA for the CDR3 is TGTGCCAGCAGCCCCGGGCCTTTAACTGGGCGGACTGAAGCTTTCTTT.

Regarding this clone: The junction and the germline gene differ at one end; a read error may be behind it. V is TRBV4-2 and J is TRBJ2-1; 9 bases are a match to TRBD1. CDR1 and CDR2 (germline): LGHNA, YNFKEQ. The CDR3 consists of 13 residues. CDR3 loop: CASSHPGTGKWLF. The DNA for the CDR3 is TGTGCCAGCAGCCACCCCGGGACAGGGAAGTGGCTCTTC.

The gene calls are TRBV6-1 and TRBJ2-7; 9 positions match TRBD1. Trimming took 2 bases from V and 3 from J; bases not matched to a gene: 8. The V gene's germline CDR1 is MNHNS and CDR2 SASEGT. This CDR3 contains 16 residues. The CDR3 DNA reads TGTGCCAGCAGTGAAAGGGGACAGGGCCCGGACTACGAGCAGTACTTC. Protein sequence: CASSERGQGPDYEQYF.